The 28 T cell receptor beta chains listed next were all sequenced from one sample in a study of T cells after yellow fever vaccination. TCRdb recomputed calls from the 5' RACE reads with MiXCR, one row per CDR3 protein. Of about 310,000 distinct CDR3 sequences listed, 3% to 4.5% are singletons. Sequencing used PBMCs, obtained on the day of the yellow fever booster vaccination. These receptor sequences come from a man between 18 and 29 years old who received the YFV17D yellow fever vaccine.

This clonotype has a handful of counts. The genes are TRBV7-3 and TRBJ2-1; D is tentatively TRBD1 or TRBD2 (7 bases each). Trimming cost V 5 bases and J 0 bases, with 14 bases left between them. Per the germline V gene, CDR1 is SGHTA and CDR2 is FQGTGA. The CDR3 is made up of 16 amino acids. CDR3 nucleotides: TGTGCCAGCAGCCAGGGGGGGGACCGCTCCTACAATGAGCAGTTCTTC. Translated: CASSQGGDRSYNEQFF.

The V call is TRBV12-3 or TRBV12-4, the J call TRBJ1-1; no definite D call. The length of the CDR3 is 14 residues. The ends were cut back, 3 bases at V and 7 bases at J, with 15 bases in the middle. CDR3 region: CASSLVHPTGEAFF. The CDR3 region has the DNA TGTGCCAGCAGTTTGGTACATCCAACCGGTGAAGCTTTCTTT.

This chain joins TRBV15 and TRBJ2-7, with 11 bases lining up with TRBD1. CDR1 and CDR2 (germline): LNHNV, YYDKDF (reference sequence). This CDR3 spans 15 amino acids. With 0 bases clipped from V and 12 bases from J, the junction kept 10 bases outside the gene matches. This CDR3 reads CATSRDLEGQGGRYV. Written as DNA, the CDR3 is TGTGCCACCAGCAGAGATCTGGAGGGACAGGGGGGCCGGTACGTC.

This clonotype was observed a few times. The chain employs TRBV25-1 and TRBJ2-3; D is possibly TRBD2 (6 bases). The CDR3 sequence is 14 residues long. V was shortened by 3 bases and J by 0 bases, with 7 bases between the two germline ends. Germline assignment: CDR1 MGHDK and CDR2 SYGVNS. The CDR3, as DNA: TGTGCCAGCAGTGATGGGGGGAGCACAGATACGCAGTATTTT. This sequence encodes CASSDGGSTDTQYF.

This clonotype was observed a few times. CDR3 sequence (DNA): TGTGCCAGCTCACCGGGTCAGGGGATTGGCGATGAGCAGTTCTTC. Protein: CASSPGQGIGDEQFF. The genes are TRBV18 and TRBJ2-1; possibly TRBD1 for D (6 bases). The CDR3 contains 15 residues. V was trimmed by 3 bases and J by 8 bases, leaving 17 bases between them. From germline, CDR1 is KGHSH and CDR2 LQKENI.

The rearrangement joins TRBV20-1 to TRBJ2-5; TRBD2 aligns across 8 bases. V lost 3 bases and J lost 3; bases outside the gene matches: 3. Looked up from germline, CDR1 is DFQATT and CDR2 is SNEGSKA (reference sequence). The CDR3 has 13 amino acids. The CDR3 sequence is CSASVAGKETQYF. Written as DNA, the CDR3 is TGCAGTGCTAGTGTAGCGGGGAAAGAGACCCAGTACTTC.

This clonotype was found a few times. The chain uses TRBV20-1 and TRBJ2-3, with 9 bases identical to TRBD1. The junction had 8 bases not matched to a gene; V was cut back by 5 bases and J by 2 bases. CDR3 size: 15 residues. Germline-derived CDR1 and CDR2 are DFQATT and SNEGSKA (reference sequence). The CDR3 here is CSAGVGTGYTDTQYF. In nucleotides, the CDR3 is TGCAGTGCTGGGGTCGGGACAGGGTACACAGATACGCAGTATTTT.

This clonotype has ten or more counts. The chain couples TRBV20-1 to TRBJ2-7, with no clear D. CDR1 is DFQATT and CDR2 is SNEGSKA in the germline V gene (reference sequence). The V end lost 2 bases, the J end lost 1 base, and 9 bases lay between the germline ends. This CDR3 spans 13 amino acids. The CDR3 coding sequence is TGCAGTGCTAGATTGGTGGGTTCCTACGAGCAGTACGTC. It codes for CSARLVGSYEQYV.

This clonotype was seen at least ten times. The gene calls are TRBV14 and TRBJ2-5; 7 bases map to TRBD2. The germline CDR1 and CDR2 sequences are SGHDN and FVKESK. V gave up 4 bases and J gave up 3 bases; unmatched junction bases: 8. The CDR3 covers 15 residues. The CDR3 region is CASSRVREVKETQYF. CDR3 nucleotide sequence: TGTGCCAGCAGCCGGGTCCGGGAGGTAAAAGAGACCCAGTACTTC.

This clonotype was detected a few times. The chain joins TRBV25-1 to TRBJ1-1; no definite D call. CDR1 MGHDK and CDR2 SYGVNS come from the germline V gene. V was cut by 4 bases and J by 7 bases, with 16 bases left in between. The CDR3 covers 14 residues. The CDR3, as DNA: TGTGCCAGCAGTGCCCTGGTCGCCGGGGATGAAGCTTTCTTT. It yields the protein CASSALVAGDEAFF. Combining the CDR3 with reference TRBV25-1 and TRBJ1-1 gives the whole variable domain EADIYQTPRYLVIGTGKKITLECSQTMGHDKMYWYQQDPGMELHLIHYSYGVNSTEKGDLSSESTVSRIRTEHFPLTLESARPSHTSQYLCASSALVAGDEAFFGQGTRLTVV.

The chain combines TRBV4-3 with TRBJ1-3, with D unresolved. The CDR3 extends over 15 amino acids. Trimming cost V 0 bases and J 2 bases, with 8 bases left between them. Germline CDR1 and CDR2: LGHNA and YSLEER. For the CDR3, the DNA is TGCGCCAGCAGCCAAGATCCAGGAACTGGAAACACCATATATTTT. Its translation is CASSQDPGTGNTIYF.

Ten or more counts support this clonotype. The genes are TRBV7-2 and TRBJ1-5, with a possible D match to TRBD1 (6 bases). The CDR3 runs to 13 residues. The ends were cut back, 5 bases at V and 4 bases at J, with 9 bases in the middle. Looked up from germline, CDR1 is SGHTA and CDR2 is FQGNSA. CDR3 region: CASSIRGNQPQHF. CDR3 DNA sequence: TGTGCCAGCAGCATCAGGGGTAATCAGCCCCAGCATTTT.

Regarding this clonotype: Sequence at one end of the junction differs from germline and may be a read error. CDR3 DNA: TGTGCCAGCAGCCAAGAGCAGTATAGCAATCAGCCCCAGCTTTTT. It is translated as CASSQEQYSNQPQLF. The gene calls are TRBV4-2 and TRBJ1-5, with D hard to call. CDR3 length equals 15 residues. The germline V gene has CDR1 LGHNA and CDR2 YNFKEQ.

This clonotype showed up many times. The V call is TRBV12-3 or TRBV12-4, the J call TRBJ2-7, with 10 positions matching TRBD2. There are 17 residues in the CDR3. Trimming took 3 bases from V and 2 from J; bases not matched to a gene: 10. For the CDR3, the DNA is TGTGCCAGCAGTTTGGCCGCCAGCGGGGGGGCGACCTACGAGCAGTACTTC. It yields the protein CASSLAASGGATYEQYF.

This clonotype showed up many times. CDR3 residues: CASSDMAGGSNTGELFF. CDR3 DNA sequence: TGTGCCAGCTCGGACATGGCGGGGGGATCGAACACCGGGGAGCTGTTTTTT. The genes are TRBV4-2 and TRBJ2-2; TRBD2 agrees at 8 bases. After removal of 8 bases from V and 0 bases from J, the junction contained 11 bases not matched to a gene. The CDR3 extends over 17 amino acids. CDR1 is LGHNA, CDR2 YNFKEQ, per germline.

The chain is built from TRBV7-9 and TRBJ2-5; D is ambiguous. Germline CDR1 SEHNR, CDR2 FQNEAQ (reference sequence). V dropped 3 bases and J dropped 4 bases, with 9 bases sitting between them. This CDR3 spans 13 amino acids. Written as DNA, the CDR3 is TGTGCCAGCAGCTTCTCACCACTAGAGACCCAGTACTTC. This translates into CASSFSPLETQYF.

This clonotype showed up just a few times. This rearrangement joins TRBV5-1 to TRBJ2-1; D gene unclear. Between the trimmed V and J ends, which lost 0 bases and 9 bases, there was a span of 7 bases. The V gene's germline CDR1 is SGHRS and CDR2 YFSETQ. This CDR3 has 12 amino acids. CDR3 sequence (DNA): TGCGCCAGCAGCTTGGGGACGCCTGAGCAGTTCTTC. Residues: CASSLGTPEQFF.

Only a few counts were recorded for this clonotype. V gene TRBV10-3 combines with J gene TRBJ1-2, with a possible D match to TRBD1 (5 bases). Germline values: CDR1 ENHRY, CDR2 SYGVKD. V was clipped by 0 bases and J by 4 bases, with 12 bases between them. The CDR3 length is 15 residues. CDR3 DNA sequence: TGTGCCATCAGTGAGTCGCATGGGGGATCCTATGGCTACACCTTC. Translated: CAISESHGGSYGYTF.

This clonotype was recorded at least ten times. CDR3 sequence reads: CASSLSSGGDGTDTQYF. Written as DNA, the CDR3 is TGCGCCAGCAGCTTGAGTTCGGGCGGGGACGGCACAGATACGCAGTATTTT. The rearrangement joins TRBV5-1 to TRBJ2-3; possible D gene TRBD2, 6 bases. Trimming left V 1 base short and J 1 base short, with 16 bases between. The CDR3 has 17 residues. The germline V gene has CDR1 SGHRS and CDR2 YFSETQ.

This clonotype was counted a few times. The chain combines TRBV5-1 with TRBJ2-7; D is possibly TRBD1 or TRBD2 (5 bases each). Germline V CDR1 and CDR2: SGHRS, YFSETQ. This CDR3 region has 14 residues. V was trimmed by 4 bases and J by 2 bases, leaving 13 bases between them. DNA for the CDR3: TGCGCCAGCAGCATATCCGGGACCCCCTACGAGCAGTACGTC. Protein sequence: CASSISGTPYEQYV.

This clonotype was seen ten or more times. This chain joins TRBV4-1 and TRBJ2-1; D possibly matches TRBD1 or TRBD2 (6 bases each). Between the trimmed V and J ends, which lost 0 bases and 3 bases, there was a span of 12 bases. CDR1 is MGHRA, CDR2 YSYEKL, per germline. This CDR3 spans 16 amino acids. This chain's CDR3 is CASSQDGKGGYNEQFF. The CDR3 region has the DNA TGCGCCAGCAGCCAAGACGGGAAGGGGGGCTACAATGAGCAGTTCTTC.

The table lists this clonotype with a few counts. This chain joins TRBV4-1 and TRBJ2-2; weak D call: TRBD2 (6 bases). This CDR3 is built from 16 residues. Trimming left V 2 bases short and J 0 bases short, with 10 bases between. Germline V lookup: CDR1 MGHRA, CDR2 YSYEKL. CDR3 region: CASSQPGGTNTGELFF. CDR3 bases: TGCGCCAGCAGCCAACCTGGGGGGACGAACACCGGGGAGCTGTTTTTT.

This clonotype has only a few counts. This chain links TRBV2 with TRBJ1-2, with no clear D. This CDR3 has 13 residues. V dropped 4 bases and J dropped 6 bases, with 12 bases sitting between them. Germline V gives CDR1 SNHLY, CDR2 FYNNEI. The CDR3 loop reads CASSVTELDGYTF. DNA of the CDR3: TGTGCCAGCAGTGTAACGGAACTAGATGGCTACACCTTC. Full variable domain (outside the CDR3, taken from reference TRBV2 and TRBJ1-2): EPEVTQTPSHQVTQMGQEVILRCVPISNHLYFYWYRQILGQKVEFLVSFYNNEISEKSEIFDDQFSVERPDGSNFTLKIRSTKLEDSAMYFCASSVTELDGYTFGSGTRLTVV.

This clonotype appeared a single time. A much bigger clone sits one base away, suggesting this may be a read error. The gene calls are TRBV7-6 and TRBJ2-5; D gene uncertain. The germline gives CDR1 SGHVS, CDR2 FNYEAQ. CDR3 size: 18 residues. Trimming pared 5 bases from V and 5 bases from J, leaving 27 bases between. The CDR3 coding sequence is TGTGCCAGCAGCCTCCGTATCACGCGGTGGGGATCAAGGGAGACCCAGTACTTC. Translating it yields CASSLRITRWGSRETQYF.

This clonotype appeared many times. The chain combines TRBV7-2 with TRBJ1-5; D gene unclear. This CDR3 has 13 amino acids. The germline V and J ends were trimmed by 3 bases and 4 bases, with 7 bases remaining between them. Germline V gives CDR1 SGHTA, CDR2 FQGNSA. CDR3 amino acids: CASSFTQNQPQHF. For the CDR3, the DNA is TGTGCCAGCAGCTTTACGCAGAATCAGCCCCAGCATTTT.

This clonotype was counted a few times. The chain recombines TRBV7-2 with TRBJ1-2; D is perhaps TRBD1 (6 bases). This CDR3 region has 16 residues. Between the trimmed V and J ends, which lost 5 bases and 5 bases, there was a span of 21 bases. Germline V lookup: CDR1 SGHTA, CDR2 FQGNSA. CDR3 sequence reads: CASSPHSTGGYYGYTF. The CDR3 coding sequence is TGTGCCAGCAGCCCACACTCGACAGGAGGCTATTATGGCTACACCTTC.

In its sample, this clonotype was seen many times. V and J are TRBV6-6 and TRBJ2-3; TRBD2 aligns across 7 bases. V lost 0 bases and J lost 6; bases outside the gene matches: 15. CDR1 and CDR2 from the germline V gene are MNHNY and SVGAGI (reference sequence). This CDR3 is built from 18 residues. The CDR3 DNA is TGTGCCAGCAGTTACTCGCGGCACGTCAGCGGGACCCAGGATACGCAGTATTTT. It encodes CASSYSRHVSGTQDTQYF.

The J gene is TRBJ1-2, the V gene TRBV12-3 or TRBV12-4; 7 nucleotides align to TRBD1. The CDR3 has 15 amino acids. V was pared by 5 bases and J by 4 bases, with 10 bases of the junction left unmatched. The CDR3: CASSPRQGRGYGYTF. CDR3 bases: TGTGCCAGCAGTCCTCGACAGGGTAGGGGCTATGGCTACACCTTC.